Below are 15 T cell receptor beta chains sequenced from a single sample in a study of cytomegalovirus exposure and HLA in healthy donors. Amplification used 60 Vbeta primers and 13 Jbeta primers. Assay: immunoSEQ multiplex PCR; the TCRdb copy retains only in-frame clones and omits some. The sample records roughly 180,000 clones, roughly 80% being singletons. The sequenced sample was PBMCs. The receptors stem from a woman in her thirties in good health and CMV-seropositive.

CDR3 DNA: TGTGCCAGCATGGGCTTTGAAAAACTGTTTTTT. As protein: CASMGFEKLFF. The chain is built from TRBV28 and TRBJ1-4; D is unclear. V lost 7 bases and J lost 7, with 7 bases in between. The CDR3 runs to 11 residues. Germline V CDR1 and CDR2: MDHEN, SYDVKM.

This sequence joins TRBV7-2 and TRBJ1-3; 7 bases line up with TRBD1. Trimming took 4 bases from V and 0 from J; bases not matched to a gene: 9. There are 17 residues in the CDR3. Germline V CDR1 and CDR2: SGHTA, FQGNSA. CDR3 sequence (DNA): TGTGCCAGCAGCTCGGACAGGAGAGCCTTCTCTGGAAACACCATATATTTT. Amino acids: CASSSDRRAFSGNTIYF. The full variable domain, its missing parts supplied by reference TRBV7-2 and TRBJ1-3, is GAGVSQSPSNKVTEKGKDVELRCDPISGHTALYWYRQSLGQGLEFLIYFQGNSAPDKSGLPSDRFSAERTGGSVSTLTIQRTQQEDSAVYLCASSSDRRAFSGNTIYFGEGSWLTVV.

The V gene is TRBV7-9, the J gene TRBJ2-7; D might be TRBD2 (5 bases). CDR1 SEHNR and CDR2 FQNEAQ come from the germline V gene (reference sequence). Trimming removed 5 bases from V and 6 bases from J, with 14 bases in between. This CDR3 region has 13 residues. The CDR3 sequence is CASSPTGAGEQYF. Written as DNA, the CDR3 is TGTGCCAGCAGCCCAACGGGCGCGGGCGAGCAGTACTTC.

The genes are TRBV27 and TRBJ1-5, with D possibly matching TRBD1 (5 bases). Germline CDR1 is MNHEY and CDR2 is SMNVEV (reference sequence). The CDR3 contains 14 residues. The V gene lost 6 bases and the J gene lost 2 bases, with 11 bases spanning the gap. CDR3 DNA sequence: TGTGCCAGCAGAGCAGGGCTGGGCAATCAGCCCCAGCATTTT. This translates into CASRAGLGNQPQHF.

The rearrangement links TRBV5-1 to TRBJ2-1, with TRBD1 matching over 9 bases. CDR1 and CDR2 (germline): SGHRS, YFSETQ. V shed 4 bases and J 7 bases; nucleotides not matched to a gene: 9. This CDR3 region has 15 residues. The CDR3 loop is CASSPGTGRGNEQFF. CDR3 bases: TGCGCCAGCAGCCCGGGGACAGGGAGGGGGAATGAGCAGTTCTTC. The full variable domain, its missing parts supplied by reference TRBV5-1 and TRBJ2-1, is KAGVTQTPRYLIKTRGQQVTLSCSPISGHRSVSWYQQTPGQGLQFLFEYFSETQRNKGNFPGRFSGRQFSNSRSEMNVSTLELGDSALYLCASSPGTGRGNEQFFGPGTRLTVL.

The chain uses TRBV28 and TRBJ1-4, with unresolved D. Per germline, CDR1 MDHEN and CDR2 SYDVKM. V was trimmed by 5 bases and J by 8 bases, leaving 6 bases between them. The CDR3 covers 11 residues. The CDR3 nucleotides read TGTGCCAGCAGTACATTAGAAAAACTGTTTTTT. It yields the protein CASSTLEKLFF.

This chain joins TRBV28 and TRBJ1-4, with D possibly TRBD1 on 5 matching bases. Deletions cut 2 bases from V and 1 base from J, with 11 bases between. Germline V gene data show CDR1 as MDHEN and CDR2 as SYDVKM. The CDR3 extends over 16 amino acids. This chain's CDR3 is CASSLRKGVTNEKLFF. CDR3 DNA: TGTGCCAGCAGTTTACGAAAAGGGGTAACTAATGAAAAACTGTTTTTT.

V usage is TRBV6-1 and J usage is TRBJ2-3, with D tentatively TRBD2 (5 bases). This CDR3 contains 17 residues. Between the trimmed V and J ends, which lost 3 bases and 0 bases, there was a span of 16 bases. CDR1 is MNHNS and CDR2 is SASEGT in the germline V gene. CDR3 sequence (DNA): TGTGCCAGCAGTGAGTCCTATGAGGGCCTTAGCACAGATACGCAGTATTTT. Amino acid sequence: CASSESYEGLSTDTQYF.

The chain has TRBV4-2 and TRBJ2-1; 9 bases line up with TRBD2. J was trimmed by 6 bases and V by 0 bases; bases with no gene match: 3. This CDR3 is built from 15 residues. Germline lookup yields CDR1 LGHNA and CDR2 YNFKEQ. The DNA for the CDR3 is TGTGCCAGCAGCCAAGACGGACTAGCGCGCAATGAGCAGTTCTTC. It translates to CASSQDGLARNEQFF.

V usage is TRBV19 and J usage is TRBJ2-3; 12 bases are shared with TRBD2. There are 17 residues in the CDR3. The J segment lost 6 bases and the V segment lost 1 base, leaving 8 bases of the junction unmatched. The germline V gene encodes CDR1 LNHDA and CDR2 SQIVND (reference sequence). The DNA for the CDR3 is TGTGCCAGTAGTATAGCACGACTAGCGGGAGTAGGGGATACGCAGTATTTT. Its protein is CASSIARLAGVGDTQYF.

The V call is TRBV5-6, the J call TRBJ1-3, with no clear D. This CDR3 is built from 14 residues. Germline CDR1 is SGHDT and CDR2 is YYEEEE. Trimming took 2 bases from V and 4 from J, leaving 10 bases between them. The CDR3 bases are TGTGCCAGCAGCTTTCTTTCGTTGGGAAACACCATATATTTT. Its protein product is CASSFLSLGNTIYF. The full variable domain, completed using reference TRBV5-6 and TRBJ1-3, is DAGVTQSPTHLIKTRGQQVTLRCSPKSGHDTVSWYQQALGQGPQFIFQYYEEEERQRGNFPDRFSGHQFPNYSSELNVNALLLGDSALYLCASSFLSLGNTIYFGEGSWLTVV.

This clone is a singleton in its sample. V and J are TRBV9 and TRBJ1-1, with D uncertain. Germline-derived CDR1 and CDR2 are SGDLS and YYNGEE. CDR3 length equals 12 residues. V was trimmed by 3 bases and J by 5 bases, leaving 8 bases between them. The CDR3 loop is CASSAEGTEAFF. CDR3 in DNA: TGTGCCAGCAGCGCCGAGGGAACTGAAGCTTTCTTT.

The V and J genes are TRBV9 and TRBJ1-1; TRBD1 matches 7 bases. V was pared by 5 bases and J by 7 bases, with 5 bases of the junction left unmatched. Per germline, CDR1 SGDLS and CDR2 YYNGEE. The CDR3 consists of 12 residues. In DNA form, the CDR3 reads TGTGCCAGCAGGGACAGACAGGGTGAAGCTTTCTTT. Residues: CASRDRQGEAFF.

CDR3: CSVGYEDTIGYTF. CDR3 DNA sequence: TGCAGCGTTGGTTACGAGGATACGATTGGCTACACCTTC. The chain uses TRBV29-1 and TRBJ1-2; no clear D gene. The CDR3 runs to 13 residues. CDR1 and CDR2 (germline): SQVTM, ANQGSEA. V was trimmed by 4 bases and J by 7 bases, leaving 16 bases between them.

V is TRBV11-2 and J is TRBJ1-1; 7 bases fit TRBD1. J was trimmed by 5 bases and V by 5 bases; bases with no gene match: 11. Germline V CDR1 and CDR2: SGHAT, FQNNGV. The CDR3 sequence is 15 residues long. The CDR3 here is CASSINRGRTTEAFF. CDR3 bases: TGTGCCAGCAGCATAAACAGGGGTCGTACGACTGAAGCTTTCTTT.